The clone carrying this TCR beta chain showed up just a few times. Its specificity is not known. The PCR used 60 V beta and 13 J beta primers. TCRdb keeps only in-frame clones here, not all; method: immunoSEQ multiplex PCR. The sample consists of some 73,000 clones, over 75% of them appearing once. V was shortened by 3 bases and J by 5 bases, with 13 bases between the two germline ends. In germline, CDR1 is MNHNS, CDR2 SASEGT. This CDR3 is 15 amino acids long. Blood PBMC samples: pre-vaccination, two weeks post third vaccination, and at tumor progression. This sample is drawn from a study of glioma-infiltrating T cells after dendritic cell vaccination. Across the study: The vaccine used monocyte-derived dendritic cells pulsed overnight with autologous tumor lysate.

Whole-study results and caveats: No direct clonality-survival link was found; a diverse polyclonal response may matter.

The rearrangement uses TRBV6-1 and TRBJ1-4; the D is unclear. This clonotype was sampled from a human donor with glioblastoma. The sequencing used blood, collected before dendritic cell vaccination. This chain's CDR3 is CASSDLDKLNEKLFF. The CDR3 DNA is TGTGCCAGCAGTGATTTAGACAAGTTGAATGAAAAACTGTTTTTT.